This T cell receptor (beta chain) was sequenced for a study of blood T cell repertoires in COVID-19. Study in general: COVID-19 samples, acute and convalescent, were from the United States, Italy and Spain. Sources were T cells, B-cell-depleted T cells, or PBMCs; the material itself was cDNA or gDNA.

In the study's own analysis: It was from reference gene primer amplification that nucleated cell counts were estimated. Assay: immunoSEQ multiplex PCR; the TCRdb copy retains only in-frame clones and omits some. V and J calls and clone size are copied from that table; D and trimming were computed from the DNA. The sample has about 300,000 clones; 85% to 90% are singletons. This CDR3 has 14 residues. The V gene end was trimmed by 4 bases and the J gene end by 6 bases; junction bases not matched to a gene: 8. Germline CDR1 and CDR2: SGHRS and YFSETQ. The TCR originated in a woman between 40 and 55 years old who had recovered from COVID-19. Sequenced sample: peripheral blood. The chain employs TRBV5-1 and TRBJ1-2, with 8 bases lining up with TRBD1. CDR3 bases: TGCGCCAGCAGCCCCGGACAGGGTAATAATGGCTACACCTTC. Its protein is CASSPGQGNNGYTF.